This TCR beta chain derives from a study of long-term antiretroviral therapy in people with HIV. The study's findings and limits: In HIV, the repertoires covered a tighter span of CDR3 lengths than in controls.

The V segment lost 4 bases and the J segment 2 bases; nucleotides outside the gene matches: 9. Germline CDR1 and CDR2: LNHDA and SQIVND (reference sequence). The CDR3 sequence is 16 residues long. Note on this clone: Its antigen is not identified.

An immunoSEQ assay, version v3.0, was performed at survey level. The table came from immunoSEQ multiplex PCR; TCRdb's copy has only in-frame clones and leaves some out. This repertoire shows fewer than 25,000 clones, more than 75% found once; its top ten account for about 4%. This rearrangement joins TRBV19 to TRBJ2-3, with 7 positions matching TRBD1. The sample in question was unsorted PBMCs, obtained 2.3 years after starting antiretroviral therapy. The source of this sequence is a man aged 55 to 70 with HIV. DNA for the CDR3: TGTGCCAGTAGTACGATCCCGGGACAGACCACAGATACGCAGTATTTT. Protein product: CASSTIPGQTTDTQYF.